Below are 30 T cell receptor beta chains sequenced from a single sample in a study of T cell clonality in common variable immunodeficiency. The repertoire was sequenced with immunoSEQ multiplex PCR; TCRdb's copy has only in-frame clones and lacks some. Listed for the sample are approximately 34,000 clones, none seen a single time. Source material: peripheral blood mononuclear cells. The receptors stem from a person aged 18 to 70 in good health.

This CDR3 reads CSASAGTSDYEQYF. The part of the CDR3 DNA that was read is TGCAGTGCTAGCGCCGGGACTAGCGACTACGAG. The chain combines TRBV20-1 with TRBJ2-7; 10 nucleotides line up with TRBD2. Read data end 3 residues before the CDR3 end; the end is taken from the germline J gene. The V gene end was trimmed by 3 bases and the J gene end by 3 bases; junction bases not matched to a gene: 5. This CDR3 has 14 residues. Germline V gene lookup returns CDR1 DFQATT and CDR2 SNEGSKA (reference sequence).

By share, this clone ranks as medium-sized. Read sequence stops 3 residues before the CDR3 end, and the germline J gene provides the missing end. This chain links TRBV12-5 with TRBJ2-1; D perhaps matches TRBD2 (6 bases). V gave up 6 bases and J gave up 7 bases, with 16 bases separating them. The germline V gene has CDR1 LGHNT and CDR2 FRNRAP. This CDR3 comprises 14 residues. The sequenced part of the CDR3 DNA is TGTGCTAGTGGGTTGTCGGGGGTGTGGAATGAG. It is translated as CASGLSGVWNE. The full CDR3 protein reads CASGLSGVWNEQFF.

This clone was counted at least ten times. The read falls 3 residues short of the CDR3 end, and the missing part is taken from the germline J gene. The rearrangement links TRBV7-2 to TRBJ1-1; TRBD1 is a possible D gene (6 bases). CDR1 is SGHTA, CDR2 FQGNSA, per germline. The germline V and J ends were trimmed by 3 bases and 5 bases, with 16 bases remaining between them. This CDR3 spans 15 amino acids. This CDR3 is CASSFTRGGLTEAFF. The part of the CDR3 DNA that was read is TGTGCCAGCAGCTTTACAAGGGGGGGGTTAACTGAA.

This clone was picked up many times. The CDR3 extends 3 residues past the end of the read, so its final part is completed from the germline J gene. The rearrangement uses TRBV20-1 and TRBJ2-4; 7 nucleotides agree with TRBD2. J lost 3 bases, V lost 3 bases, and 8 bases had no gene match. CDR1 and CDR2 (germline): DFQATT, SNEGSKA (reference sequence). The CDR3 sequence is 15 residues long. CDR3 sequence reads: CSARVQPGGKNIQYF. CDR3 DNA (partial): TGCAGTGCTAGGGTGCAGCCGGGGGGCAAAAACATT.

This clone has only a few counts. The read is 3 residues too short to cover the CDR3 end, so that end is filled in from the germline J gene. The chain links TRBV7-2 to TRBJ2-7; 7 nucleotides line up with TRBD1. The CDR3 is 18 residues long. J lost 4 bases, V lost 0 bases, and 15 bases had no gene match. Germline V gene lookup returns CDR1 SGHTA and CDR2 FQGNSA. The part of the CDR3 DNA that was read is TGTGCCAGCAGCTTAGCGCATCTCTTCTCCGACAGGGCTTACGAG. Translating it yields CASSLAHLFSDRAYE. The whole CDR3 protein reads CASSLAHLFSDRAYEQYF.

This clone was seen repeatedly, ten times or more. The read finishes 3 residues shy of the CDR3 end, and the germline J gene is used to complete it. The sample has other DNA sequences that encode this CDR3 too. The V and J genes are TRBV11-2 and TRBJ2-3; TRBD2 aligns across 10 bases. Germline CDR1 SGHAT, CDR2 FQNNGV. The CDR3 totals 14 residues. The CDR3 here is CASRRAGGPSAQYF. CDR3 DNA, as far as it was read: TGTGCCAGCAGAAGAGCGGGGGGGCCTTCGGCG.

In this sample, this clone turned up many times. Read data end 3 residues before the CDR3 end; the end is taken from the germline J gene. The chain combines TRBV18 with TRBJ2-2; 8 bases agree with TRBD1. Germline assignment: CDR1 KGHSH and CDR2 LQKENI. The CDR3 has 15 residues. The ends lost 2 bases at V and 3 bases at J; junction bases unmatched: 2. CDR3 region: CASSPGTGHTGELFF. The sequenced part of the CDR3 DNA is TGTGCCAGCTCACCAGGGACAGGACACACCGGGGAG. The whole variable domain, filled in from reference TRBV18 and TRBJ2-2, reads NAGVMQNPRHLVRRRGQEARLRCSPMKGHSHVYWYRQLPEEGLKFMVYLQKENIIDESGMPKERFSAEFPKEGPSILRIQQVVRGDSAAYFCASSPGTGHTGELFFGEGSRLTVL.

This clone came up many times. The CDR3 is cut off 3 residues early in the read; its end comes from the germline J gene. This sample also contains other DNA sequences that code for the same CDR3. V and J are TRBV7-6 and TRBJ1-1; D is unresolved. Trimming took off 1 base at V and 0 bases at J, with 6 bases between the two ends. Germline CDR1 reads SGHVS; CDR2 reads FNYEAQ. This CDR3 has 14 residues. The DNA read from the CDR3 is TGTGCCAGCAGCTTAGGCCAGATGAACACTGAA. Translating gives CASSLGQMNTE. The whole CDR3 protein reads CASSLGQMNTEAFF.

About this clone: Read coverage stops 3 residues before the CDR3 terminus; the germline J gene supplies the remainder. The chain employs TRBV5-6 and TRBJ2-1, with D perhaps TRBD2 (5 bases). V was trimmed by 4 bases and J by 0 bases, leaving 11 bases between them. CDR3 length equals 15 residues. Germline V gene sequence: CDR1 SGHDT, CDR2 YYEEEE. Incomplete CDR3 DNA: TGTGCCAGCAGCCCTTCTAGCAGCTCCTACAATGAG. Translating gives CASSPSSSSYNE. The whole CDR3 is CASSPSSSSYNEQFF.

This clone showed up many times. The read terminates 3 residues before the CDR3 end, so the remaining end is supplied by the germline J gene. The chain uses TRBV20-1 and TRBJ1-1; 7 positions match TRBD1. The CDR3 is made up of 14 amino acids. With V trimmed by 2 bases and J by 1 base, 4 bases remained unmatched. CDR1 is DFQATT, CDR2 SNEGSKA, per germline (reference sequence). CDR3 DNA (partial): TGCAGTGCTAGACCCCGGACAGGGAACACTGAA. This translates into CSARPRTGNTE. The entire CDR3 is CSARPRTGNTEAFF.

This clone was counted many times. The CDR3 is CAWVNGGLNNSPLHF. The DNA read from the CDR3 is TGTGCCTGGGTGAATGGGGGACTAAATAATTCACCC. The J gene is TRBJ1-6, the V gene TRBV30, with D possibly being TRBD1 (5 bases). The read terminates 3 residues ahead of where the CDR3 ends, so the germline J gene completes it. The V gene lost 5 bases and the J gene lost 5 bases, with 16 bases spanning the gap. Looked up from germline, CDR1 is GTSNPN and CDR2 is SVGIG (reference sequence). CDR3 length: 15 residues.

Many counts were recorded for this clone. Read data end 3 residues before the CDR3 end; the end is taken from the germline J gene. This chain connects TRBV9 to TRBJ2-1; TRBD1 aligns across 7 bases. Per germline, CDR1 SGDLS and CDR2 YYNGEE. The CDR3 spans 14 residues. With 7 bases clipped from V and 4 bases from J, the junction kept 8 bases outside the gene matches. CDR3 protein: CASALGQPYNEQFF. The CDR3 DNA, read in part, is TGTGCCAGCGCCCTGGGACAGCCTTACAATGAG.

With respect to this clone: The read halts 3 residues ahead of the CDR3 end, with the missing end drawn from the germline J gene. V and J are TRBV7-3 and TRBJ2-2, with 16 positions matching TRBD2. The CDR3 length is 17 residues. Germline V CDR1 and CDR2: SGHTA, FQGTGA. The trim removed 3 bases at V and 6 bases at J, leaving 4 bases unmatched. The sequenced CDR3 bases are TGTGCCAGCAGCTTCCCGGGACTAGCGGGAGGGCCCGGGGAG. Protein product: CASSFPGLAGGPGE. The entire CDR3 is CASSFPGLAGGPGELFF.

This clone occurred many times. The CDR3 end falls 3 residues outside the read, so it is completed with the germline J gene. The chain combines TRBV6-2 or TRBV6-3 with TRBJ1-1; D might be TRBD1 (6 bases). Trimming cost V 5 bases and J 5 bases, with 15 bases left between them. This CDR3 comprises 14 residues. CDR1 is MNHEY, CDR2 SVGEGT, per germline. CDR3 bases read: TGTGCCAGCAGTCCCCAGGGAGGGGGAACTGAA. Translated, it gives CASSPQGGGTE. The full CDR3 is CASSPQGGGTEAFF.

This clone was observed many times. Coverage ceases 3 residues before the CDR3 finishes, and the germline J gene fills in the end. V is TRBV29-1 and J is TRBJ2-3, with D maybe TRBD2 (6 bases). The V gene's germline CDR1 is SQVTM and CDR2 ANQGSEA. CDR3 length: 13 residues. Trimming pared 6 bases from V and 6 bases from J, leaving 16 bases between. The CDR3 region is CSVPREDTDTQYF. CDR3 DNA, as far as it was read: TGCAGCGTCCCTAGGGAGGACACGGATACG.

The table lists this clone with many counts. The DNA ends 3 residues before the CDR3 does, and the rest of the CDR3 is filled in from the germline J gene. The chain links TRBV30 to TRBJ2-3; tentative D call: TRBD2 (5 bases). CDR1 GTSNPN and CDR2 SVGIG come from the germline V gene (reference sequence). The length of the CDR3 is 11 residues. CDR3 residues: CAWIGSGPQYF. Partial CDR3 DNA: TGTGCCTGGATAGGGAGCGGACCG. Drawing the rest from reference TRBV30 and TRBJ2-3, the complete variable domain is SQTIHQWPATLVQPVGSPLSLECTVEGTSNPNLYWYRQAAGRGLQLLFYSVGIGQISSEVPQNLSASRPQDRQFILSSKKLLLSDSGFYLCAWIGSGPQYFGPGTRLTVL.

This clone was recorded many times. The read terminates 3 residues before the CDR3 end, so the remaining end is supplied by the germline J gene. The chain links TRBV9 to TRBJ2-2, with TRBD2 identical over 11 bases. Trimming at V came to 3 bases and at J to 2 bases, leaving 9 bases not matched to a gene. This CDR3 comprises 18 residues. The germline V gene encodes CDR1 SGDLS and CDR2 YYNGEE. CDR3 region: CASSAPGTSGTNTGELFF. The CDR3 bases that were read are TGTGCCAGCAGCGCCCCCGGGACTAGCGGCACCAACACCGGGGAG.

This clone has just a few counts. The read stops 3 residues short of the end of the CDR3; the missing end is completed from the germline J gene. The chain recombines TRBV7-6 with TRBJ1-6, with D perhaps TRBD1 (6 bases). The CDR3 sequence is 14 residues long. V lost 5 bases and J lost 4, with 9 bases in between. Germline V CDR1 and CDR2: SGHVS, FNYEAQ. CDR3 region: CASSHRDYNSPLHF. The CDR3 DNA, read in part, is TGTGCCAGCAGCCACAGGGATTATAATTCACCC.

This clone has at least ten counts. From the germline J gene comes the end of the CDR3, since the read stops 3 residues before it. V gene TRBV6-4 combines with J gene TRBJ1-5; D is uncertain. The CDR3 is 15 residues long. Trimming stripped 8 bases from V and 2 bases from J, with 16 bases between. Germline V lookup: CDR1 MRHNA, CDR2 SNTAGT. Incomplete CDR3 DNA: TGTGCCAGCCACCTTTCGCCCTACGGCAATCAGCCC. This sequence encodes CASHLSPYGNQP. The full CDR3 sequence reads CASHLSPYGNQPQHF.

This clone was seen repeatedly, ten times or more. CDR3 DNA (partial): TGCGCCAGCAGCTTAAGGGGTGACACTGAA. Residues: CASSLRGDTE. The complete CDR3 protein is CASSLRGDTEAFF. The chain combines TRBV5-1 with TRBJ1-1, with a tentative D call TRBD1 (5 bases). The read ends 3 residues shy of where the CDR3 ends; the end is completed using the germline J gene. The V and J ends lost 2 bases and 3 bases respectively, with 8 bases between them. The CDR3 has 13 residues. Germline V gene lookup returns CDR1 SGHRS and CDR2 YFSETQ.

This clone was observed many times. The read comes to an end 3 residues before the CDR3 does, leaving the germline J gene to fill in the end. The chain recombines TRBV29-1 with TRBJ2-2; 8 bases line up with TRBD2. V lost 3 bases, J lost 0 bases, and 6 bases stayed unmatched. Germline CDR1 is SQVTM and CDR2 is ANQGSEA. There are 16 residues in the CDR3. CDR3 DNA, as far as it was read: TGCAGCGTTGATGGGATAGCGGGGCCGAACACCGGGGAG. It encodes CSVDGIAGPNTGE. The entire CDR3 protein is CSVDGIAGPNTGELFF.

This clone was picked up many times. CDR3 sequence: CASSSAGTGYSGANVLTF. The CDR3 bases that were read are TGTGCCAGCAGTTCGGCCGGGACAGGGTACTCTGGGGCCAACGTC. This chain links TRBV27 with TRBJ2-6; 9 bases are shared with TRBD1. The CDR3 extends 3 residues past the end of the read, so its final part is completed from the germline J gene. This CDR3 has 18 amino acids. Losses at the gene ends were 4 bases for V and 0 bases for J; bases not matched to a gene: 7. Germline V gene data show CDR1 as MNHEY and CDR2 as SMNVEV (reference sequence).

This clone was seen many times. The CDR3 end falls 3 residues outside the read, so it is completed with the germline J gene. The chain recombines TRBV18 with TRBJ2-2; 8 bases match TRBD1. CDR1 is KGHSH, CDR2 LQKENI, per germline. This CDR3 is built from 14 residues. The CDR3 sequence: CASSPKTTGAELFF. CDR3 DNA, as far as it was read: TGTGCCAGCTCACCAAAGACGACAGGGGCAGAG.

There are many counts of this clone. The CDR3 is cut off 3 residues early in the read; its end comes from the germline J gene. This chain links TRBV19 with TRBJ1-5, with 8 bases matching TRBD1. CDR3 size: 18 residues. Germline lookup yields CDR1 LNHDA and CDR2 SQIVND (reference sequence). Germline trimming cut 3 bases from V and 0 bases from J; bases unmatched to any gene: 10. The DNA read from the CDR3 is TGTGCCAGTAGTATTGAGCACAGGGGGTTTTATAGCAATCAGCCC. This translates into CASSIEHRGFYSNQP. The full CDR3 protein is CASSIEHRGFYSNQPQHF.

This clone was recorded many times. CDR3 bases read: TGTGCCAGCTATGACAGAACTAACTATGGC. Encoded protein: CASYDRTNYG. The CDR3 as a whole reads CASYDRTNYGYTF. The V gene is TRBV28, the J gene TRBJ1-2, with D tentatively TRBD1 (5 bases). Read sequence stops 3 residues before the CDR3 end, and the germline J gene provides the missing end. Germline V lookup: CDR1 MDHEN, CDR2 SYDVKM. The ends were cut back, 8 bases at V and 0 bases at J, with 10 bases in the middle. The CDR3 length is 13 residues.

The CDR3 bases that were read are TGTGCCAGCAACCCGACAGGGGGACGTCAGCCC. Its translation is CASNPTGGRQP. The CDR3 in full is CASNPTGGRQPQHF. The chain has TRBV2 and TRBJ1-5; 9 nucleotides line up with TRBD1. The CDR3 end is not reached by the read, which stops 3 residues before it; the germline J gene fills it in. CDR1 is SNHLY and CDR2 is FYNNEI in the germline V gene. With 7 bases clipped from V and 6 bases from J, the junction kept 7 bases outside the gene matches. The CDR3 loop spans 14 amino acids.

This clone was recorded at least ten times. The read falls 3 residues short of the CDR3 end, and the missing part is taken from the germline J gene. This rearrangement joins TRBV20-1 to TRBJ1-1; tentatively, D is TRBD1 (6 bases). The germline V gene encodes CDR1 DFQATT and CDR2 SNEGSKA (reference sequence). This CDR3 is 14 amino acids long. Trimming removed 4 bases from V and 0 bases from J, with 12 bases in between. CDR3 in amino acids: CSATSGTLNTEAFF. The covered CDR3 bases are TGCAGTGCTACCTCCGGGACATTGAACACTGAA.

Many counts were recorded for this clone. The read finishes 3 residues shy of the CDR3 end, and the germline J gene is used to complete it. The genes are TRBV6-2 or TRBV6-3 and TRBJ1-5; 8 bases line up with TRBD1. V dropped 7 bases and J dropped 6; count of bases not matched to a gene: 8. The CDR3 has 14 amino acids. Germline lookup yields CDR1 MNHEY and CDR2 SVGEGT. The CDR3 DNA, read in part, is TGTGCCAGCACTGGCAGGGGGCGCGGTCAGCCC. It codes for CASTGRGRGQP. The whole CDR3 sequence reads CASTGRGRGQPQHF.

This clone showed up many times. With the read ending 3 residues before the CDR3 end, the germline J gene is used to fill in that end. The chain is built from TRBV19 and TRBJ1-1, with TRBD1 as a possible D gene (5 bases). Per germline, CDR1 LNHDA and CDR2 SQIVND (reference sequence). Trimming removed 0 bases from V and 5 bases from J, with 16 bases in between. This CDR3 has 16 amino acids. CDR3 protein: CASSIEVGGGGTEAFF. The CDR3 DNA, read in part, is TGTGCCAGTAGTATAGAAGTTGGTGGGGGGGGGACTGAA.

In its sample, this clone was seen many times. The CDR3 loop is CASSSQGSWGYTF. CDR3 DNA (partial): TGCGCCAGCAGCTCACAGGGGTCGTGGGGC. The V and J genes are TRBV5-1 and TRBJ1-2; 7 nucleotides agree with TRBD1. The read stops 3 residues short of the end of the CDR3; the missing end is completed from the germline J gene. Germline V gene data show CDR1 as SGHRS and CDR2 as YFSETQ. CDR3 size: 13 residues.